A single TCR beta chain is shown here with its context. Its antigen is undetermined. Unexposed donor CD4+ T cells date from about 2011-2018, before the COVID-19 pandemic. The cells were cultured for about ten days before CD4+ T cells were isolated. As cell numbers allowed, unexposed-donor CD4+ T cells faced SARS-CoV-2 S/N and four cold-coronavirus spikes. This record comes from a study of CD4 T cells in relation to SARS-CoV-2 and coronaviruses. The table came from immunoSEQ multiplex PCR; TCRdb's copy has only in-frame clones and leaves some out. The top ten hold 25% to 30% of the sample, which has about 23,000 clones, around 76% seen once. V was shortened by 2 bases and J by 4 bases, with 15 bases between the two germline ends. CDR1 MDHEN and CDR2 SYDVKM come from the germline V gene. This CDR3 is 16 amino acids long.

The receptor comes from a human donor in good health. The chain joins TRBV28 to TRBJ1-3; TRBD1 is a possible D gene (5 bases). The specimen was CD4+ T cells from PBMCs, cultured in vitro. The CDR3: CASSLGWGRGGNTIYF. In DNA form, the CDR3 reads TGTGCCAGCAGTTTAGGATGGGGAAGGGGAGGAAACACCATATATTTT.